Shown below are 24 T cell receptor beta chains from a single sample sequenced in a study of T cell repertoires and Cas9 in healthy adults. Assay used: immunoSEQ multiplex PCR; TCRdb lists only in-frame clones, some missing. This sample carries tens of thousands of clones, about nine tenths of them seen once, and the ten largest clones take approximately 0.8%. The source material was CD4+ effector T cells (CD127+, CD25-, CD137-, CD154-) from PBMCs; culture status not recorded. Receptors were obtained from a human donor in good health.

The chain uses TRBV28 and TRBJ1-3; no clear D gene. V lost 2 bases and J 2 bases, leaving 1 base between the germline ends. The V gene's germline CDR1 is MDHEN and CDR2 SYDVKM. The CDR3 length is 12 residues. The CDR3 DNA sequence: TGTGCCAGCAGTTTAGCTGGAAACACCATATATTTT. Translated: CASSLAGNTIYF.

The chain links TRBV9 to TRBJ2-2, with a tentative D call TRBD2 (6 bases). The CDR3 contains 17 residues. V lost 4 bases and J lost 3, with 19 bases in between. The germline V gene has CDR1 SGDLS and CDR2 YYNGEE. CDR3 nucleotides: TGTGCCAGCAGCCCGCGGCCAGAGGGGACTCACACCGGGGAGCTGTTTTTT. Translated: CASSPRPEGTHTGELFF.

This clone was counted once. The J gene is TRBJ2-2, the V gene TRBV29-1; D is unresolved. CDR1 is SQVTM, CDR2 ANQGSEA, per germline. V was trimmed by 3 bases and J by 3 bases, leaving 8 bases between them. CDR3 length: 13 amino acids. Here the CDR3 reads CSVDRADTGELFF. CDR3 DNA: TGCAGCGTTGATAGGGCAGACACCGGGGAGCTGTTTTTT.

The chain uses TRBV7-8 and TRBJ2-1; the D gene is possibly TRBD2 (7 bases). Germline V lookup: CDR1 SGHVS, CDR2 FQNEAQ. The CDR3 is 14 amino acids. Trimming removed 10 bases from V and 4 bases from J, with 17 bases in between. This CDR3 reads CATAVRGPYNEQFF. CDR3 nucleotides: TGTGCCACTGCCGTGCGGGGGCCTTACAATGAGCAGTTCTTC.

The chain links TRBV6-1 to TRBJ1-2, with a possible D match to TRBD1 (5 bases). CDR1 and CDR2 (germline): MNHNS, SASEGT. V shed 5 bases and J shed 9 bases, with 13 bases lying between them. This CDR3 comprises 12 residues. CDR3 protein: CASSRGVRSYTF. The CDR3, as DNA: TGTGCCAGCAGTCGAGGGGTGCGTAGCTACACCTTC.

The chain uses TRBV9 and TRBJ2-6; D unclear. V was shortened by 4 bases and J by 4 bases, with 21 bases between the two germline ends. Germline V gene data show CDR1 as SGDLS and CDR2 as YYNGEE. CDR3 length: 18 amino acids. The CDR3 DNA is TGTGCCAGCAGCTTAACCTCAGACCCTGTCGGGGGGGCCAACGTCCTGACTTTC. Amino acid sequence: CASSLTSDPVGGANVLTF. The variable domain in full, with the rest retrieved from reference TRBV9 and TRBJ2-6, is DSGVTQTPKHLITATGQRVTLRCSPRSGDLSVYWYQQSLDQGLQFLIQYYNGEERAKGNILERFSAQQFPDLHSELNLSSLELGDSALYFCASSLTSDPVGGANVLTFGAGSRLTVL.

The chain joins TRBV5-6 to TRBJ1-2; 9 bases line up with TRBD1. The V and J ends lost 4 bases and 3 bases, in that order; junction bases with no gene match: 1. CDR3 length equals 13 residues. Germline CDR1 reads SGHDT; CDR2 reads YYEEEE. In DNA form, the CDR3 reads TGTGCCAGCAGCCGGGACAGGGACTATGGCTACACCTTC. This gives the protein CASSRDRDYGYTF. Full variable domain (missing parts from reference TRBV5-6 and TRBJ1-2): DAGVTQSPTHLIKTRGQQVTLRCSPKSGHDTVSWYQQALGQGPQFIFQYYEEEERQRGNFPDRFSGHQFPNYSSELNVNALLLGDSALYLCASSRDRDYGYTFGSGTRLTVV.

The chain uses TRBV18 and TRBJ2-3, with TRBD2 identical over 8 bases. Germline loops: CDR1 KGHSH, CDR2 LQKENI. V lost 2 bases to trimming and J lost 4 bases; unmatched junction nucleotides: 8. The CDR3 has 16 residues. CDR3 in DNA: TGTGCCAGCTCACCAGTTCCAGCGGGGGACCCAGATACGCAGTATTTT. Encoded protein: CASSPVPAGDPDTQYF. The full variable domain, completed using reference TRBV18 and TRBJ2-3, is NAGVMQNPRHLVRRRGQEARLRCSPMKGHSHVYWYRQLPEEGLKFMVYLQKENIIDESGMPKERFSAEFPKEGPSILRIQQVVRGDSAAYFCASSPVPAGDPDTQYFGPGTRLTVL.

V and J are TRBV30 and TRBJ1-6; tentative D call: TRBD1 (6 bases). The CDR3 is made up of 15 amino acids. The V end lost 7 bases, the J end lost 7 bases, and 20 bases lay between the germline ends. The germline gives CDR1 GTSNPN, CDR2 SVGIG (reference sequence). The CDR3 DNA reads as TGTGCCTTCTTCAGGGGAAGGCTGGGCAATTCACCCCTCCACTTT. As protein: CAFFRGRLGNSPLHF.

The chain employs TRBV5-1 and TRBJ2-1; weak D call: TRBD1 (6 bases). Trimming took 0 bases from V and 9 from J, leaving 13 bases between them. Germline V gives CDR1 SGHRS, CDR2 YFSETQ. The CDR3 length is 14 residues. CDR3 nucleotide sequence: TGCGCCAGCAGCTTGGATCAGGGGCTTGGTGAGCAGTTCTTC. Translating it yields CASSLDQGLGEQFF.

This clone was picked up one time. The chain combines TRBV5-1 with TRBJ2-6, with D perhaps matching TRBD2 (5 bases). The CDR3 has 22 residues. V dropped 0 bases and J dropped 0 bases, with 25 bases sitting between them. Germline loops: CDR1 SGHRS, CDR2 YFSETQ. The CDR3 coding sequence is TGCGCCAGCAGCTTGGACGGAGGAGTCCCGCCGGTCCTTTACTCTGGGGCCAACGTCCTGACTTTC. Residues: CASSLDGGVPPVLYSGANVLTF.

To note about this clone: The same CDR3 arises from other DNA sequences in this sample as well. The chain joins TRBV28 to TRBJ2-5, with D possibly matching TRBD2 (6 bases). CDR3 size: 15 residues. The V end lost 5 bases, the J end lost 5 bases, and 18 bases lay between the germline ends. Germline V gene lookup returns CDR1 MDHEN and CDR2 SYDVKM. The CDR3 region has the DNA TGTGCCAGCAGTCTGGGCCTAGCGTTACTGGAGACCCAGTACTTC. It translates to CASSLGLALLETQYF.

The chain combines TRBV7-2 with TRBJ2-5; 11 nucleotides agree with TRBD2. J was trimmed by 5 bases and V by 4 bases; bases with no gene match: 9. Germline assignment: CDR1 SGHTA and CDR2 FQGNSA. This CDR3 region has 16 residues. CDR3 bases: TGTGCCAGCAGCTCCCAACTAGCGGGAGTAAGGGAGACCCAGTACTTC. This sequence encodes CASSSQLAGVRETQYF.

The chain is built from TRBV10-2 and TRBJ1-5, with no clear D. Trimming left V 3 bases short and J 0 bases short, with 15 bases between. The CDR3 is 17 amino acids. Germline CDR1 is WSHSY and CDR2 is SAAADI. CDR3 protein: CASSDDFTAYSNQPQHF. The CDR3 coding sequence is TGCGCCAGCAGTGATGACTTTACTGCGTATAGCAATCAGCCCCAGCATTTT.

This chain uses TRBV6-5 with TRBJ2-7; the match to TRBD1 covers 8 bases. The length of the CDR3 is 15 residues. The V segment lost 5 bases and the J segment 6 bases; nucleotides outside the gene matches: 12. Germline V lookup: CDR1 MNHEY, CDR2 SVGAGI. CDR3 nucleotides: TGTGCCAGCAGTAGGGGAGGACAGGGAGTTTCCGAGCAGTACGTC. Protein sequence: CASSRGGQGVSEQYV.

This clone was counted a single time. The rearrangement joins TRBV5-6 to TRBJ2-3, with D possibly being TRBD2 (6 bases). Per germline, CDR1 SGHDT and CDR2 YYEEEE. V lost 6 bases to trimming and J lost 4 bases, with 12 bases between them. There are 13 residues in the CDR3. The CDR3 DNA sequence: TGTGCCAGCACCGAGACTAGGGCAGATACGCAGTATTTT. It is translated as CASTETRADTQYF. The whole variable domain, remainder taken from reference TRBV5-6 and TRBJ2-3, is DAGVTQSPTHLIKTRGQQVTLRCSPKSGHDTVSWYQQALGQGPQFIFQYYEEEERQRGNFPDRFSGHQFPNYSSELNVNALLLGDSALYLCASTETRADTQYFGPGTRLTVL.

This clone was recorded once. Because the CDR3 is missing its conserved closing phenylalanine or tryptophan, this is likely a read error. The chain has TRBV4-3 and TRBJ1-2, with no clear D. Germline V gene sequence: CDR1 LGHNA, CDR2 YSLEER. The CDR3 loop spans 14 amino acids. V gave up 0 bases and J gave up 8 bases, with 13 bases separating them. The CDR3 loop reads CASSQEREYGGYTL. In DNA, the CDR3 is TGCGCCAGCAGCCAAGAACGGGAATATGGGGGCTACACCCTC.

The V gene is TRBV7-2, the J gene TRBJ1-5; 8 bases are a match to TRBD1. The junction had 5 bases not matched to a gene; V was cut back by 5 bases and J by 2 bases. Germline CDR1 SGHTA, CDR2 FQGNSA. The CDR3 covers 15 residues. The CDR3 spells CASSRTGMGNQPQHF. The CDR3 DNA is TGTGCCAGCAGCCGGACAGGGATGGGCAATCAGCCCCAGCATTTT.

V gene TRBV29-1 combines with J gene TRBJ2-5; 9 bases line up with TRBD2. Germline CDR1 is SQVTM and CDR2 is ANQGSEA. V lost 3 bases, J lost 5 bases, and 19 bases stayed unmatched. This CDR3 region has 18 residues. This chain's CDR3 is CSVDPAPHLAGVAETQYF. CDR3 DNA sequence: TGCAGCGTTGACCCAGCCCCCCACTTAGCGGGAGTCGCGGAGACCCAGTACTTC.

This clone was seen only once. V is TRBV7-9 and J is TRBJ1-1; 7 bases fit TRBD1. Germline V gene data show CDR1 as SEHNR and CDR2 as FQNEAQ (reference sequence). The J segment lost 0 bases and the V segment lost 5 bases, leaving 6 bases of the junction unmatched. The CDR3 length is 15 residues. The CDR3 coding sequence is TGTGCCAGCAGCGAAGGGACAGTCCTGAACACTGAAGCTTTCTTT. Its protein is CASSEGTVLNTEAFF.

The rearrangement uses TRBV27 and TRBJ2-3, with D unclear. Germline-derived CDR1 and CDR2 are MNHEY and SMNVEV (reference sequence). CDR3 length: 13 residues. V shed 0 bases and J shed 1 base, with 2 bases lying between them. The CDR3: CASSLSGTDTQYF. CDR3 DNA sequence: TGTGCCAGCAGTTTATCGGGCACAGATACGCAGTATTTT.

The chain uses TRBV7-2 and TRBJ1-6; weak D call: TRBD1 (5 bases). Between the trimmed V and J ends, which lost 4 bases and 9 bases, there was a span of 13 bases. CDR1 is SGHTA, CDR2 FQGNSA, per germline. CDR3 length: 14 residues. The CDR3 is CASSSGPGLSPLHF. CDR3 nucleotide sequence: TGTGCCAGCAGCTCCGGGCCAGGGCTTTCACCCCTCCACTTT.

The chain employs TRBV29-1 and TRBJ1-1; maybe TRBD1 (6 bases). Trimming took off 4 bases at V and 3 bases at J, with 12 bases between the two ends. The CDR3 is made up of 13 amino acids. Germline assignment: CDR1 SQVTM and CDR2 ANQGSEA. CDR3 region: CSVGASGDTEAFF. CDR3 nucleotides: TGCAGCGTTGGGGCCTCAGGGGACACTGAAGCTTTCTTT. Supplemented by reference TRBV29-1 and TRBJ1-1, the full variable domain reads SAVISQKPSRDICQRGTSLTIQCQVDSQVTMMFWYRQQPGQSLTLIATANQGSEATYESGFVIDKFPISRPNLTFSTLTVSNMSPEDSSIYLCSVGASGDTEAFFGQGTRLTVV.

The V and J genes are TRBV7-2 and TRBJ2-1, with TRBD2 matching over 8 bases. The V gene's germline CDR1 is SGHTA and CDR2 FQGNSA. The V gene end was trimmed by 5 bases and the J gene end by 6 bases; junction bases not matched to a gene: 12. This CDR3 is built from 16 residues. The CDR3 reads CASSRAAGGWGNEQFF. The CDR3 nucleotides are TGTGCCAGCAGCCGGGCCGCGGGAGGTTGGGGCAATGAGCAGTTCTTC.